This is a list of T cell receptor beta chains from one sample in a study of PD-L1 blockade in urothelial cancer. TCRdb's table, derived via immunoSEQ multiplex PCR, lists solely in-frame clones and lacks some. This sample yields 75,000 to 95,000 clones, of which over 90% are seen a single time; approximately 9% belongs to the top ten. The sample was PBMCs, taken around atezolizumab (anti-PD-L1) treatment. The receptors come from a man aged 60 to 69 with urothelial cancer. Both conserved end residues are part of each CDR3. A D gene is named only where the DNA matches it firmly. Size tells how often a clone was seen (once, few, many) or the class of an expanded clone, and some rows leave it out.

>TRBD1|TRBJ1-2|.|TRBV2
CASSLTGVGGYTF
TGTGCCAGCAGTTTGACAGGGGTCGGTGGCTACACCTTC
>TRBD2|TRBJ2-3|.|TRBV13
CASSLGLLAGGADTQYF
TGTGCCAGCAGCTTAGGGTTGCTAGCGGGGGGCGCGGATACGCAGTATTTT
>TRBD1|TRBJ1-2|.|TRBV13
CASSYSRGQGNYGYTF
TGTGCCAGCAGTTACTCGAGGGGACAGGGTAACTATGGCTACACCTTC
>.|TRBJ2-2|.|TRBV10-3
CAISASLNTGELFF
TGTGCCATCAGTGCGTCTCTGAACACCGGGGAGCTGTTTTTT
>TRBD2|TRBJ2-3|.|TRBV7-3
CASSQTSGSIGDTQYF
TGTGCCAGCAGCCAGACTAGCGGGAGCATCGGCGATACGCAGTATTTT
>.|TRBJ2-6|.|TRBV5-4
CASSLQGPSGANVLTF
TGTGCCAGCAGCTTGCAGGGGCCCTCTGGGGCCAACGTCCTGACTTTC
>TRBD1|TRBJ2-1|.|TRBV11-3
CASSLGQGREQFF
TGTGCCAGCAGCTTAGGACAGGGACGGGAGCAGTTCTTC
>TRBD2|TRBJ2-1|.|TRBV30
CAWSHIQPSGKEQFF
TGTGCCTGGTCTCACATACAACCTAGCGGGAAAGAGCAGTTCTTC
>TRBD2|TRBJ2-2|.|TRBV7-3
CASSLIPRGDNTGELFF
TGTGCCAGCAGCTTAATCCCACGGGGGGATAACACCGGGGAGCTGTTTTTT
>.|TRBJ2-5|.|TRBV7-9
CASSLVGETQYF
TGTGCCAGCAGCTTGGTCGGTGAGACCCAGTACTTC
>TRBD2|TRBJ2-3|.|TRBV9
CASSVGVQRGGFSDTQYF
TGTGCCAGCAGCGTAGGCGTCCAGCGGGGGGGCTTTTCAGATACGCAGTATTTT
>TRBD2|TRBJ2-3|.|TRBV29-1
CSVVTSGRTDTQYF
TGCAGCGTCGTGACTAGCGGGAGAACAGATACGCAGTATTTT
>TRBD2|TRBJ2-1|.|TRBV5-1
CASSLDLSGWSRQFF
TGCGCCAGCAGCTTGGATCTTAGCGGGTGGAGTAGGCAGTTCTTC
>TRBD2|TRBJ2-1|.|TRBV4-1
CASSQRFPAGGNYNEQFF
TGCGCCAGCAGCCAAAGGTTTCCTGCGGGAGGGAACTACAATGAGCAGTTCTTC
>TRBD1|TRBJ2-1|.|TRBV7-9
CASSSGQGNNEQFF
TGTGCCAGCAGCTCGGGACAGGGGAACAATGAGCAGTTCTTC
>.|TRBJ2-7|.|TRBV14
CASSQRGATSYEQYF
TGTGCCAGCAGCCAACGGGGGGCGACCTCCTACGAGCAGTACTTC
>.|TRBJ2-1|.|TRBV7-3
CASSLGLEGYNEQFF
TGTGCCAGCAGCTTAGGCTTGGAGGGTTACAATGAGCAGTTCTTC
>TRBD1|TRBJ2-1|.|TRBV5-1
CASSFTGTGINEQFF
TGCGCCAGCAGCTTTACCGGGACAGGCATCAATGAGCAGTTCTTC
>TRBD2|TRBJ2-1|.|TRBV5-1
CASSSTSGPYNEQFF
TGCGCCAGCAGCTCCACTAGCGGACCTTACAATGAGCAGTTCTTC
>.|TRBJ2-5|.|TRBV7-9
CASRHTWEVVEHQETQYF
TGTGCCAGCAGACACACTTGGGAGGTCGTGGAACACCAAGAGACCCAGTACTTC
>.|TRBJ2-2|.|TRBV4-2
CASSPTGTTNTGELFF
TGTGCCAGCAGCCCGACCGGGACAACGAACACCGGGGAGCTGTTTTTT
>.|TRBJ2-3|.|TRBV4-3
CASSQETFHPQYF
TGCGCCAGCAGCCAGGAGACTTTTCACCCGCAGTATTTT
>.|TRBJ2-2|.|TRBV4-2
CASSQDPTSPGELFF
TGTGCCAGCAGCCAAGATCCTACGTCGCCCGGGGAGCTGTTTTTT
>.|TRBJ1-5|few|TRBV4-1
CASSQDRDTWGNQPQHF
TGCGCCAGCAGCCAAGATCGGGACACCTGGGGCAATCAGCCCCAGCATTTT
>TRBD1|TRBJ1-5|.|TRBV7-3
CASSLDREQPQHF
TGTGCCAGCAGCTTGGACAGGGAACAGCCCCAGCATTTT
>TRBD1|TRBJ1-2|.|TRBV5-1
CASSQGQNGYTF
TGCGCCAGCAGCCAGGGACAGAATGGCTACACCTTC
>TRBD2|TRBJ2-7|.|TRBV28
CASSALSGRAPYEQYF
TGTGCCAGCAGTGCGCTTAGCGGGAGGGCCCCCTACGAGCAGTACTTC
>TRBD1|TRBJ1-1|.|TRBV18
CASSKGTGKNTEAFF
TGTGCCAGCTCAAAAGGGACAGGGAAGAACACTGAAGCTTTCTTT
>.|TRBJ1-5|.|TRBV4-1
CASSQALGDNQPQHF
TGCGCCAGCAGCCAAGCCCTCGGGGACAATCAGCCCCAGCATTTT
>.|TRBJ2-1|.|TRBV7-8
CASSPARRDSEGTRGQFF
TGTGCCAGCAGCCCAGCCCGAAGGGACTCAGAGGGGACGAGGGGGCAGTTCTTC
>.|TRBJ2-7|.|TRBV28
CASRGLRSYEQYF
TGTGCCAGCAGGGGGCTGAGGTCCTACGAGCAGTACTTC
>TRBD2|TRBJ2-3|.|TRBV7-9
CASSLAALEADTQYF
TGTGCCAGCAGCCTAGCGGCCCTGGAGGCAGATACGCAGTATTTT
>.|TRBJ2-5|.|TRBV18
CASSPRREVGQETQYF
TGTGCCAGCTCACCACGCAGGGAAGTAGGACAAGAGACCCAGTACTTC
>TRBD2|TRBJ2-1|.|TRBV7-2
CASLFSGSLYNEQFF
TGTGCCAGCTTATTTAGCGGGAGTCTTTACAATGAGCAGTTCTTC
>TRBD1|TRBJ2-7|.|TRBV11-2
CASSPVTGKSYEQYF
TGTGCCAGCAGCCCAGTGACAGGGAAGTCCTACGAGCAGTACTTC
>.|TRBJ2-7|.|TRBV10-3
CAISDEAFSYEQYF
TGTGCCATCAGTGATGAGGCCTTCTCCTACGAGCAGTACTTC
>TRBD2|TRBJ2-7|.|TRBV5-4
CASSSPTSGGVTEQYF
TGTGCCAGCAGCTCCCCGACTAGCGGGGGGGTCACCGAGCAGTACTTC
>.|TRBJ2-7|.|TRBV6-5
CASSYGPGHLYEQYF
TGTGCCAGCAGTTACGGACCAGGACACCTTTACGAGCAGTACTTC
>.|TRBJ1-6|.|TRBV30
CAWRGGTYNSPLHF
TGTGCCTGGAGAGGGGGTACCTATAATTCACCCCTCCACTTT
>.|TRBJ2-5|.|TRBV6-1
CASELLARETQYF
TGTGCCAGCGAGCTTCTAGCGAGGGAGACCCAGTACTTC
>.|TRBJ1-2|.|TRBV5-1
CASSLPTGGGNYGYTF
TGCGCCAGCAGCTTGCCCACGGGTGGAGGTAACTATGGCTACACCTTC
>.|TRBJ2-5|.|TRBV11-2
CASSLRGGKGWGETQYF
TGTGCCAGCAGCTTAAGGGGGGGGAAGGGTTGGGGAGAGACCCAGTACTTC
>TRBD2|TRBJ2-3|.|TRBV9
CASSDGTTTDTQYF
TGTGCCAGCAGCGACGGGACTACCACAGATACGCAGTATTTT
>TRBD2|TRBJ2-5|.|TRBV7-9
CASSSSGGEQETQYF
TGTGCCAGCAGTTCTAGCGGGGGGGAACAAGAGACCCAGTACTTC
>.|TRBJ1-3|once|TRBV28
CASSLWPISGNTIYF
TGTGCCAGCAGTTTGTGGCCGATCTCTGGAAACACCATATATTTT
>TRBD1|TRBJ1-4|.|TRBV18
CASSLDRGLGEKLFF
TGTGCCAGCTCACTTGACAGGGGGCTTGGTGAAAAACTGTTTTTT
>.|TRBJ1-6|.|TRBV27
CASSFYTGLRNSPLHF
TGTGCCAGCAGTTTCTACACGGGACTGCGCAATTCACCCCTCCACTTT
>.|TRBJ1-1|.|TRBV7-2
CASSLVVGGVTEAFF
TGTGCCAGCAGCTTAGTGGTGGGGGGGGTTACTGAAGCTTTCTTT
>TRBD2|TRBJ2-3|.|TRBV19
CASGRLAGGTDTQYF
TGTGCCAGTGGTAGACTAGCGGGGGGGACAGATACGCAGTATTTT
>TRBD2|TRBJ2-2|.|TRBV5-6
CASSLGGGARTGELFF
TGTGCCAGCAGCTTGGGCGGGGGGGCGAGGACCGGGGAGCTGTTTTTT
>TRBD1|TRBJ2-1|.|TRBV29-1
CSQVTFSGGGDEQFF
TGCAGCCAAGTTACTTTCTCAGGGGGCGGCGATGAGCAGTTCTTC
>TRBD2|TRBJ2-1|.|TRBV9
CASSAGLDNEQFF
TGTGCCAGCAGCGCGGGACTAGACAATGAGCAGTTCTTC
>.|TRBJ2-5|.|TRBV4-2
CASSQSGFRETQYF
TGTGCCAGCAGCCAATCAGGGTTTAGGGAGACCCAGTACTTC
>.|TRBJ2-7|.|TRBV5-6
CASSSDTAYEQYF
TGTGCCAGCAGCTCGGACACCGCCTACGAGCAGTACTTC
>TRBD2|TRBJ2-7|once|TRBV19
CASSYSMSGTSGSQRYEQYF
TGTGCCAGTAGTTACTCCATGTCCGGGACTAGCGGCAGCCAACGTTACGAGCAGTACTTC
>.|TRBJ2-6|.|TRBV2
CASSEGGRGANVLTF
TGTGCCAGCAGTGAAGGGGGGAGGGGGGCCAACGTCCTGACTTTC
>.|TRBJ1-4|once|TRBV5-4
CASRDQGGTNEKLFF
TGTGCCAGCAGGGATCAGGGTGGGACTAATGAAAAACTGTTTTTT
>TRBD2|TRBJ2-5|.|TRBV4-1
CASSQTLLAGGGETQYF
TGCGCCAGCAGCCAAACTCTACTAGCGGGGGGGGGAGAGACCCAGTACTTC
>.|TRBJ2-5|.|TRBV11-2
CASSPEPTETQYF
TGTGCCAGCAGCCCCGAGCCTACAGAGACCCAGTACTTC